The rows below give T cell receptor beta chains drawn from one sample of a study of regulatory T cells in long-lasting Graves disease. MiXCR was run by TCRdb on the multiplex PCR reads, yielding one entry per CDR3 protein. This repertoire shows about 470,000 distinct CDR3 sequences, 20% found once; its top ten account for 6.5% to 10%. The sequenced sample was peripheral blood mononuclear cells (PBMCs), obtained when the disease was refractory, from a patient treated with antithyroid drugs. All receptors derive from a female donor with Graves disease. Both conserved end residues are part of each CDR3. Fields, in order: V gene, J gene, CDR3 protein.

v_gene: TRBV10-3
j_gene: TRBJ1-5
CDR3aa: CAINPDGNRPQHF

v_gene: TRBV28
j_gene: TRBJ2-7
CDR3aa: CASSLPAGLSSYEQYF

v_gene: TRBV25-1
j_gene: TRBJ2-6
CDR3aa: CATRRGGRRGANVLTF

v_gene: TRBV6-2/TRBV6-3
j_gene: TRBJ2-7
CDR3aa: CASSYWGSTYEQYF

v_gene: TRBV7-9
j_gene: TRBJ1-2
CDR3aa: CASSYGDRGEVGYTF

v_gene: TRBV30
j_gene: TRBJ1-1
CDR3aa: CAWSRGPEAFF

v_gene: TRBV28
j_gene: TRBJ1-2
CDR3aa: CASSVSGHYGYTF

v_gene: TRBV28
j_gene: TRBJ2-1
CDR3aa: CASNPGTSDYNEQFF

v_gene: TRBV7-6
j_gene: TRBJ2-7
CDR3aa: CASSSGEGTYEQYF

v_gene: TRBV12-3/TRBV12-4
j_gene: TRBJ1-1
CDR3aa: CASTLGGVTEAFF

v_gene: TRBV20-1
j_gene: TRBJ1-1
CDR3aa: CSARVGPGQGVYTEAFF

v_gene: TRBV7-9
j_gene: TRBJ2-7
CDR3aa: CASSLFRDYSYEQYF